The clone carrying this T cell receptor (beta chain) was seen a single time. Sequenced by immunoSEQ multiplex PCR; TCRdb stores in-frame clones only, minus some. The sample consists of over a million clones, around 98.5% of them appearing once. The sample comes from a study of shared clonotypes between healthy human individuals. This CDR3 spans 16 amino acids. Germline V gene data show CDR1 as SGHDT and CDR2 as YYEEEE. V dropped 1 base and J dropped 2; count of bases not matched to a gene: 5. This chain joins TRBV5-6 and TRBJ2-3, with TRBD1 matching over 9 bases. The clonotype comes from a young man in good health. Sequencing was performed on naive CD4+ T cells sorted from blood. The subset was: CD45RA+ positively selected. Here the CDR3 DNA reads TGTGCCAGCAGCTTGTTGGGACAGGGTCTCACAGATACGCAGTATTTT. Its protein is CASSLLGQGLTDTQYF.